The 18 T cell receptor beta chains below were found in one sample sequenced in a study of blood T cells in healthy people across ages. A sample-barcoded 5' primer and a J-beta primer mix were used in a second PCR of roughly 7 to 11 cycles. MiXCR, run by TCRdb on the 5' RACE reads, gives a single entry per CDR3 protein. This table holds hundreds of thousands of distinct CDR3 sequences, 45% to 50% found once. The sequencing input was blood. These receptors were taken from a woman aged 55-70 years in good health.

The rearrangement uses TRBV10-3 and TRBJ2-5, with D perhaps matching TRBD2 (6 bases). The CDR3 is 15 amino acids. V was cut by 0 bases and J by 4 bases, with 12 bases left in between. Germline values: CDR1 ENHRY, CDR2 SYGVKD. This CDR3 is CAISESRELSETQYF. The CDR3 nucleotides read TGTGCCATCAGTGAGTCGCGGGAACTTTCAGAGACCCAGTACTTC.

The chain uses TRBV24-1 and TRBJ2-5, with no clear D. The CDR3 totals 14 residues. Per the germline V gene, CDR1 is KGHDR and CDR2 is SFDVKD. V was trimmed by 0 bases and J by 3 bases, leaving 7 bases between them. The CDR3 sequence: CATSDLTGEETQYF. The CDR3 nucleotides read TGTGCCACCAGTGATTTGACTGGGGAAGAGACCCAGTACTTC.

V is TRBV6-2 or TRBV6-3 and J is TRBJ2-2; 9 nucleotides line up with TRBD1. The CDR3 consists of 15 residues. Unmatched junction bases numbered 2, after V lost 6 bases and J lost 0 bases. CDR1 and CDR2 (germline): MNHEY, SVGEGT. This CDR3 reads CASRTGGTNTGELFF. CDR3 in DNA: TGTGCCAGCAGGACAGGGGGAACGAACACCGGGGAGCTGTTTTTT.

The genes are TRBV9 and TRBJ2-7, with no clear D. This CDR3 contains 13 residues. Germline V gene lookup returns CDR1 SGDLS and CDR2 YYNGEE. V lost 0 bases to trimming and J lost 5 bases, with 9 bases between them. In nucleotides, the CDR3 is TGTGCCAGCAGCGTAGGGGATGGAAACGAGCAGTACTTC. Protein: CASSVGDGNEQYF. Complete variable domain (other parts from reference TRBV9 and TRBJ2-7): DSGVTQTPKHLITATGQRVTLRCSPRSGDLSVYWYQQSLDQGLQFLIQYYNGEERAKGNILERFSAQQFPDLHSELNLSSLELGDSALYFCASSVGDGNEQYFGPGTRLTVT.

This clonotype was seen only once. A read error may explain this, as a much larger clone is one base away. This chain uses TRBV15 with TRBJ2-6; D is ambiguous. Trimming pared 2 bases from V and 0 bases from J, leaving 5 bases between. CDR3 length equals 15 residues. The V gene's germline CDR1 is LNHNV and CDR2 YYDKDF (reference sequence). CDR3 coding DNA: TGTGCCACCAGCAGACTGCGCTCTGGGGCCAACGTCCTGACTTTC. Residues: CATSRLRSGANVLTF.

The chain links TRBV28 to TRBJ2-7; TRBD1 matches 9 bases. Germline lookup yields CDR1 MDHEN and CDR2 SYDVKM. Trimming removed 5 bases from V and 5 bases from J; junction bases left unmatched: 7. The CDR3 covers 14 residues. CDR3 in DNA: TGTGCCAGCAGTGTAGGGACAGGGTCCAACGAGCAGTACTTC. It yields the protein CASSVGTGSNEQYF. The full variable domain, in which reference TRBV28 and TRBJ2-7 provide the parts outside the CDR3, is DVKVTQSSRYLVKRTGEKVFLECVQDMDHENMFWYRQDPGLGLRLIYFSYDVKMKEKGDIPEGYSVSREKKERFSLILESASTNQTSMYLCASSVGTGSNEQYFGPGTRLTVT.

This chain connects TRBV4-2 to TRBJ2-7; maybe TRBD1 (5 bases). V was clipped by 0 bases and J by 3 bases, with 18 bases between them. This CDR3 comprises 17 residues. CDR1 LGHNA and CDR2 YNFKEQ come from the germline V gene. The CDR3 sequence is CASSQDPSRQLNYEQYF. DNA of the CDR3: TGTGCCAGCAGCCAAGATCCCTCACGACAGCTAAACTACGAGCAGTACTTC.

The chain has TRBV4-3 and TRBJ2-5; either TRBD1 or TRBD2 may supply D (7 bases each). The V and J ends lost 0 bases and 11 bases respectively, with 13 bases between them. Germline V gene lookup returns CDR1 LGHNA and CDR2 YSLEER. The CDR3 extends over 13 amino acids. CDR3 residues: CASSQEQGRVQYF. In DNA form, the CDR3 reads TGCGCCAGCAGCCAAGAACAGGGGAGGGTGCAGTACTTC.

The rearrangement uses TRBV27 and TRBJ2-5; D is perhaps TRBD1 (6 bases). The germline V and J ends were trimmed by 3 bases and 2 bases, with 13 bases remaining between them. CDR3 length: 15 amino acids. The germline V gene has CDR1 MNHEY and CDR2 SMNVEV (reference sequence). The CDR3: CASSFRGSRQETQYF. CDR3 sequence (DNA): TGTGCCAGCAGTTTTAGGGGGAGTCGGCAAGAGACCCAGTACTTC.

The genes are TRBV20-1 and TRBJ2-5; 8 bases match TRBD2. Germline CDR1 is DFQATT and CDR2 is SNEGSKA (reference sequence). After removal of 6 bases from V and 11 bases from J, the junction contained 20 bases not matched to a gene. The CDR3 contains 15 residues. The CDR3 sequence is CSAGRLAWEDNEQYF. In DNA form, the CDR3 reads TGCAGTGCCGGGCGACTAGCGTGGGAGGACAATGAGCAGTACTTC.

This clonotype was detected only a few times. The V call is TRBV24-1, the J call TRBJ2-1; D is possibly TRBD2 (5 bases). This CDR3 has 16 residues. Trimming shortened V by 6 bases and J by 0 bases, and 14 bases separated the two germline ends. Germline loops: CDR1 KGHDR, CDR2 SFDVKD. This CDR3 is CATSRQRISSYNEQFF. The CDR3 bases are TGTGCCACCAGTCGGCAGCGGATAAGCTCCTACAATGAGCAGTTCTTC.

A word on this clonotype: Germline and junction disagree at one end, which may indicate a read error. The V call is TRBV14, the J call TRBJ2-2, with 9 bases aligning to TRBD2. Germline loops: CDR1 SGHDN, CDR2 FVKESK. There are 13 residues in the CDR3. Here the CDR3 reads CASSQDSSGKLFF. CDR3 nucleotide sequence: TGTGCCAGCAGCCAAGATTCTAGCGGGAAGCTGTTTTTT.

The V gene is TRBV29-1, the J gene TRBJ1-4; D is unresolved. From germline, CDR1 is SQVTM and CDR2 ANQGSEA. This CDR3 spans 11 amino acids. V was cut by 7 bases and J by 10 bases, with 13 bases left in between. DNA of the CDR3: TGCAGCGCCAGATCGGAGGGAAAACTGTTTTTT. It encodes CSARSEGKLFF.

This clonotype came up many times. This chain uses TRBV11-2 with TRBJ2-7; perhaps TRBD1 as D (5 bases). The CDR3 spans 17 residues. Trimming pared 5 bases from V and 0 bases from J, leaving 20 bases between. Germline V lookup: CDR1 SGHAT, CDR2 FQNNGV. DNA of the CDR3: TGTGCCAGCAGCCCCCTCGCGCGACAGAGGAGCTCCTACGAGCAGTACTTC. This translates into CASSPLARQRSSYEQYF.

The V gene is TRBV7-8, the J gene TRBJ2-1; 11 bases agree with TRBD2. CDR1 and CDR2 (germline): SGHVS, FQNEAQ. This CDR3 comprises 16 residues. The V segment lost 2 bases and the J segment 7 bases; nucleotides outside the gene matches: 7. CDR3 loop: CASSLLLAGVPNEQFF. CDR3 in DNA: TGTGCCAGCAGCTTATTACTAGCGGGAGTGCCGAATGAGCAGTTCTTC.

J is TRBJ1-1 and V is TRBV28; TRBD1 aligns across 9 bases. In germline, CDR1 is MDHEN, CDR2 SYDVKM. The V gene end was trimmed by 6 bases and the J gene end by 5 bases; junction bases not matched to a gene: 4. The CDR3 runs to 13 residues. CDR3 in amino acids: CASSRQGVTEAFF. CDR3 coding DNA: TGTGCCAGCAGCCGACAGGGGGTTACTGAAGCTTTCTTT.

The V and J genes are TRBV5-6 and TRBJ2-5; D is ambiguous. This CDR3 comprises 14 residues. Germline CDR1 reads SGHDT; CDR2 reads YYEEEE. Trimming removed 1 base from V and 5 bases from J, with 12 bases in between. The CDR3 region is CASSLPLVPETQYF. DNA of the CDR3: TGTGCCAGCAGCTTGCCCCTGGTCCCGGAGACCCAGTACTTC.

In its sample, this clonotype was seen once. V is TRBV20-1 and J is TRBJ1-1; D may be TRBD1 (5 bases). V was clipped by 0 bases and J by 2 bases, with 16 bases between them. The CDR3 runs to 16 residues. Germline values: CDR1 DFQATT, CDR2 SNEGSKA (reference sequence). The CDR3 region has the DNA TGCAGTGCTAGAGATGGGGGACGGCGTCGTAACACTGAAGCTTTCTTT. Its translation: CSARDGGRRRNTEAFF.